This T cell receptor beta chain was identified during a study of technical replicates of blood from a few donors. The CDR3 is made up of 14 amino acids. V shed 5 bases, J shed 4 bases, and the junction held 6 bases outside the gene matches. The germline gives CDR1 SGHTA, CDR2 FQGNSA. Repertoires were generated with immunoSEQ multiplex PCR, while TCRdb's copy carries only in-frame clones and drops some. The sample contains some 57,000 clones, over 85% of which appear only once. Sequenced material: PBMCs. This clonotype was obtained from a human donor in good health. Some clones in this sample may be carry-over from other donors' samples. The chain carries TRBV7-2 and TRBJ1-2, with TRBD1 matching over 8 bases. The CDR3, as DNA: TGTGCCAGCAGCCTCGACAGGGGCCGCTATGGCTACACCTTC. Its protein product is CASSLDRGRYGYTF.